This T cell receptor beta chain is from a study of identical twins (TCRdb year 2016). As for the study more broadly: To test whether fetal clonotypes persist, the study used deep sequencing on TCR alpha and beta repertoires from monozygotic twins, unrelated adults of various ages, and cord blood. To rule out contamination, the twin experiments were replicated at different times with different library preparation protocols. Broader findings and caveats from the paper: Compared with coincidental sharing between unrelated individuals, out-of-frame TCR alpha sequences shared between twins had an excess of sequences with low generation probability. A weaker excess of twin sharing was found in beta out-of-frame sequences because the signal-to-noise ratio was lowered by fewer shared sequences. Zero-insertion analyses could be partly confounded by invariant T cells such as MAIT and iNKT, although diverse VJ usage argued against such confounding for most clonotypes. Abundant cord blood beta clonotypes had fewer insertions, young adult naive repertoires showed a similar but weaker trend, and memory repertoires showed no such trend. Because the same donors could not be followed over many years, conclusions were based on cross-sectional statistical analysis. Out-of-frame TCR alpha sharing in monozygotic twins was systematically underestimated by recombination models, whereas sharing between unrelated individuals was in agreement with the recombination models.

Only healthy Caucasian donors were included. Three unrelated non-twin adults were additionally sequenced: a male aged 18 to 29, a male aged 50 to 59 and a female aged 50 to 59. Miltenyi CD45RO+ enrichment and human naive T-cell isolation kits were used to isolate memory (CD45RO+) and naive T cells from PBMC. Sequences SGHTA (CDR1) and FQGNSA (CDR2) are obtained from the germline V gene. Clipping removes 5 bases from V and 2 bases from J, with 9 as the unmatched junction base count. The CDR3 holds 17 amino acids from the cysteine to the phenylalanine. The entry retains the CDR3 DNA only, 51 bases that are in frame from base 1. The library was built by means of 5' RACE. The run used an Illumina HiSeq 2000. A universal primer binding site was introduced by template switching, and a unique molecular identifier was present in the final cDNA, enabling accurate counting of TCR cDNA molecules. First-strand cDNA for TCR alpha and beta chains was synthesized from specific primers in the conserved constant-segment region. Each cDNA library was double barcoded, with a SMART-Mk sample barcode plus Illumina barcodes, to control for contamination. TruSeq adapter sequences, together with Illumina sample barcodes, were added in two successive PCR steps. The TCR alpha and beta cDNA libraries were sequenced on the Illumina HiSeq platform using custom primers. In the paper's pipeline: Unique molecular identifiers were extracted from raw reads with MiGEC, and CDR3 positions were determined with MiXCR. For each individual, recombination models were inferred using an EM algorithm with the repgenHMM and IGoR tools. The analysis of shared clonotypes was done with the tcR package in R, with sharing normalized by the product of cloneset sizes. Out-of-frame nonproductive sequences were analyzed to study raw recombination free of thymic and clonal selection effects. TCRdb's own reprocessing of the public reads used fastp at Q25 and MiXCR and kept productive beta chains. Every entry covers one CDR3 protein and lists the most common genes and DNA from its rows. The V and J calls and clone size come from TCRdb's table, not from the authors' own analysis. In this sample the table shows 450,000 or so distinct CDR3 sequences, 15% to 20% of which occur a single time. The leading ten clones occupy roughly an eighth of the sample.

A word on this clonotype: Its target antigen remains unknown. Per-base quality was not reported, and no clone a single base away is much larger than it.

This sequence originates from a man aged 50 or older in good health. Material for sequencing was naive T cells sorted from blood. Taken with the paper, the label for cell subset or site translates to: cells isolated with a human naive T-cell isolation kit. The chain was built from TRBV7-2 and TRBJ2-5, and 12 bases in between align with TRBD2. The base sequence is TGTGCCAGCAGCCCCAGACCCGGGACTAGCGGGCAAGAGACCCAGTACTTC. It translates to CASSPRPGTSGQETQYF.